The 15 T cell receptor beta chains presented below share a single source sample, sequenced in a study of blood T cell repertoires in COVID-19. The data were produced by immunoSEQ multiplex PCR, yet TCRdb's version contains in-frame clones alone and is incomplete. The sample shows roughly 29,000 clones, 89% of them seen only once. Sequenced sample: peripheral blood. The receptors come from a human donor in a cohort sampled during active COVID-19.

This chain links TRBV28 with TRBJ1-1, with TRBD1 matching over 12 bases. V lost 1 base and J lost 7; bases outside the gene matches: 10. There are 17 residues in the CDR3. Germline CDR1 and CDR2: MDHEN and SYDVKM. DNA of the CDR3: TGTGCCAGCAGTTTATTGAGTGGGACAGGGGGCTGGGGTGAAGCTTTCTTT. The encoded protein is CASSLLSGTGGWGEAFF.

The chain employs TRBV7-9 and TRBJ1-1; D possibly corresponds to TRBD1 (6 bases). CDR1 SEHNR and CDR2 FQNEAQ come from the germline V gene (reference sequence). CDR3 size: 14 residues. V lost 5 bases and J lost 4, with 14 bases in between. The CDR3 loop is CASSIQGWSTEAFF. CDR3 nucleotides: TGTGCCAGCAGCATACAGGGCTGGAGCACTGAAGCTTTCTTT.

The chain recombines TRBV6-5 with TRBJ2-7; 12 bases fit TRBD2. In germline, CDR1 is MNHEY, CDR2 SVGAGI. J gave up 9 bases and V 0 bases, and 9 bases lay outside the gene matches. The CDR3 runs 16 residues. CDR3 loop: CASSYSALAGGRGQYF. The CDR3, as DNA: TGTGCCAGCAGTTACTCGGCACTAGCGGGGGGCCGGGGGCAGTACTTC.

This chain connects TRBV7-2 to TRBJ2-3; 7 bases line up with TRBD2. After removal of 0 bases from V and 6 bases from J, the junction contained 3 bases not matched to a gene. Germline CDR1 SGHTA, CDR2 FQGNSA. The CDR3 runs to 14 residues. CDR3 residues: CASSLAGGLDTQYF. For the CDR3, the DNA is TGTGCCAGCAGCTTAGCGGGGGGGTTGGATACGCAGTATTTT.

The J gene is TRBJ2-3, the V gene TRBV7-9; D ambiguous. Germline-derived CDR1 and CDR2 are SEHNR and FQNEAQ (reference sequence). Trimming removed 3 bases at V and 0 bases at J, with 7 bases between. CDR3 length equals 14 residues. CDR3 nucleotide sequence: TGTGCCAGCAGCTTCCACTCTAGCACAGATACGCAGTATTTT. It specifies CASSFHSSTDTQYF.

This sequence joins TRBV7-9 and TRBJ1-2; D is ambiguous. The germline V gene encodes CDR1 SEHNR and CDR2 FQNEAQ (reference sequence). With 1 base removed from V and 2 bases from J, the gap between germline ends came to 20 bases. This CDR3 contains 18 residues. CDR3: CASSLVFYVEVENYGYTF. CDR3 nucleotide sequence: TGTGCCAGCAGCTTAGTTTTTTACGTGGAGGTGGAGAACTATGGCTACACCTTC.

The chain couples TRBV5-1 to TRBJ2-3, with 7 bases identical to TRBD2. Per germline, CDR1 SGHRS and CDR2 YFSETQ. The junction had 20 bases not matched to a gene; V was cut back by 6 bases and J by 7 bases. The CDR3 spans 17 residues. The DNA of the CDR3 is TGCGCCAGCACATTGGGAGGGGCGGGCAGTTCCTCTTATACGCAGTATTTT. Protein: CASTLGGAGSSSYTQYF.

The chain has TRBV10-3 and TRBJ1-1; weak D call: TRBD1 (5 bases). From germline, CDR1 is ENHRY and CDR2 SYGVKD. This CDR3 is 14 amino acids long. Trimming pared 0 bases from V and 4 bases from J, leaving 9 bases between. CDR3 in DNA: TGTGCCATCAGTGAGTCCGACAGTGCCACTGAAGCTTTCTTT. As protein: CAISESDSATEAFF.

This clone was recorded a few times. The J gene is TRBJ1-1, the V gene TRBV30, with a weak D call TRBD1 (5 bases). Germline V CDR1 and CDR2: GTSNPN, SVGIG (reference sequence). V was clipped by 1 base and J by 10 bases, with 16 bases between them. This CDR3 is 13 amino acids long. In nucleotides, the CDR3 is TGTGCCTGGAGTGCTTCGGGACTTTCGTCAGCTTTCTTT. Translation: CAWSASGLSSAFF.

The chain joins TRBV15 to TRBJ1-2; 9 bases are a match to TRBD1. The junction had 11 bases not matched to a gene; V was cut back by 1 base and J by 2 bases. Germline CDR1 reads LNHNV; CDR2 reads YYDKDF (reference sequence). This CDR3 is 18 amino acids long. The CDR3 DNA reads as TGTGCCACCAGCAGAGGGGGGGGGACAGGGATATGGAACTATGGCTACACCTTC. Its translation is CATSRGGGTGIWNYGYTF. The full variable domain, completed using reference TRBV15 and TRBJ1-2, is DAMVIQNPRYQVTQFGKPVTLSCSQTLNHNVMYWYQQKSSQAPKLLFHYYDKDFNNEADTPDNFQSRRPNTSFCFLDIRSPGLGDTAMYLCATSRGGGTGIWNYGYTFGSGTRLTVV.

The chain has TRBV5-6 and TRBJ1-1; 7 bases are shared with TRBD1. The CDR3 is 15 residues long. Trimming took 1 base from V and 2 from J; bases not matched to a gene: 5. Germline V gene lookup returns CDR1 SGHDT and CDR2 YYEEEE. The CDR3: CASSLFDRVNTEAFF. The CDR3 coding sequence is TGTGCCAGCAGCTTGTTCGACAGGGTCAACACTGAAGCTTTCTTT.

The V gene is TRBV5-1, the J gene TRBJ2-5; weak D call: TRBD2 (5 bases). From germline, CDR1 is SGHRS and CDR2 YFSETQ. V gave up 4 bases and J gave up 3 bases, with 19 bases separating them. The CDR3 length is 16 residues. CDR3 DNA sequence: TGCGCCAGCAGCCGCCCAACTAGGCACCTAGAAGAGACCCAGTACTTC. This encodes CASSRPTRHLEETQYF.

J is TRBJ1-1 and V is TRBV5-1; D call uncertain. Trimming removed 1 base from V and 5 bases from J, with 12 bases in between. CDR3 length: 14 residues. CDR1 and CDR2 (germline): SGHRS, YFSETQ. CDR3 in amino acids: CASSLMGSETEAFF. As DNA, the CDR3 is TGCGCCAGCAGCTTGATGGGTTCGGAGACTGAAGCTTTCTTT.

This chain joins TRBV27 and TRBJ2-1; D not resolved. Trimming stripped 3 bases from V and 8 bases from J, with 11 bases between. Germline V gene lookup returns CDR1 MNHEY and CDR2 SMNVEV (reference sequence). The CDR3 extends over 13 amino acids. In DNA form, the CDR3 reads TGTGCCAGCAGTTTCTCCCAGGTGCATGAGCAGTTCTTC. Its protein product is CASSFSQVHEQFF.

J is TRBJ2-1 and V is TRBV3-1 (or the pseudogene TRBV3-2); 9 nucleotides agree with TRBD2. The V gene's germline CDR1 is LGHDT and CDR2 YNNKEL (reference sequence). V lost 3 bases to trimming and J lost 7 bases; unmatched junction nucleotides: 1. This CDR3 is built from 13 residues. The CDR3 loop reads CASSQTSGNEQFF. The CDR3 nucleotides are TGTGCCAGCAGCCAGACTAGCGGAAATGAGCAGTTCTTC.